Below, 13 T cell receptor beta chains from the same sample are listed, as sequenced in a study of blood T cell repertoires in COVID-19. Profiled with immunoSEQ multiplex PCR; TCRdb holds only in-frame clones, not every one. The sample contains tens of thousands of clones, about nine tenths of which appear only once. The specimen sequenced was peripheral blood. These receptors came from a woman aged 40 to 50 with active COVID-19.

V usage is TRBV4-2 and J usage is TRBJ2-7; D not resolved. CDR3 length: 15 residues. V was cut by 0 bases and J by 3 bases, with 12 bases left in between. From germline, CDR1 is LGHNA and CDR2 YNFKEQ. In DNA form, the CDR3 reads TGTGCCAGCAGCCAAGATTTTGGGCAGCACTACGAGCAGTACTTC. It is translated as CASSQDFGQHYEQYF.

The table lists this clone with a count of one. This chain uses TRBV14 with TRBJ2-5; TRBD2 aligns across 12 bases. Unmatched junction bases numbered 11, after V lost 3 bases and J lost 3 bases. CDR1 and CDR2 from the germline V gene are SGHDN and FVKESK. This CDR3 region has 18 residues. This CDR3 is CASSHRTSGVIIKETQYF. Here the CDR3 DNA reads TGTGCCAGCAGCCACCGGACTAGCGGGGTGATCATAAAAGAGACCCAGTACTTC.

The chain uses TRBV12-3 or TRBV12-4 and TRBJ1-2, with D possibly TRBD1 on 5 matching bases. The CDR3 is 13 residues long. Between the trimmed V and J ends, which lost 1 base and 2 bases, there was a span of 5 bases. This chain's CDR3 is CASSLDRNYGYTF. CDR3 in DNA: TGTGCCAGCAGTTTAGACAGGAACTATGGCTACACCTTC.

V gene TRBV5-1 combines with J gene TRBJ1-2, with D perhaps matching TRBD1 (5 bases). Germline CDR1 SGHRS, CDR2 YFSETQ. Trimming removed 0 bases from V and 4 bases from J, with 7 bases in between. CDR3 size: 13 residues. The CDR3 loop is CASSLGQSYGYTF. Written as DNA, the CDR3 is TGCGCCAGCAGCTTGGGACAGAGCTATGGCTACACCTTC.

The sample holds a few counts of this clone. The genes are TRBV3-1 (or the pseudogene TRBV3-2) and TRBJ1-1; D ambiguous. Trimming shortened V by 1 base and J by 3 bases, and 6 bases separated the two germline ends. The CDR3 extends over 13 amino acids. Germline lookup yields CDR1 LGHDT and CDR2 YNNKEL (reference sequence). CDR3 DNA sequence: TGTGCCAGCAGCCAAGGCCGGGACACTGAAGCTTTCTTT. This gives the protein CASSQGRDTEAFF.

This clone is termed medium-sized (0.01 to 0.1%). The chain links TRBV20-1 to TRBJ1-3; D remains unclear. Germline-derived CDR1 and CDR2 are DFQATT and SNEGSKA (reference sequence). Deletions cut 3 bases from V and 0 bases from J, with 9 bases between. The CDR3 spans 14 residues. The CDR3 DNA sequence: TGCAGTGCTAGTTTGGAGAGCTCTGGAAACACCATATATTTT. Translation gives CSASLESSGNTIYF.

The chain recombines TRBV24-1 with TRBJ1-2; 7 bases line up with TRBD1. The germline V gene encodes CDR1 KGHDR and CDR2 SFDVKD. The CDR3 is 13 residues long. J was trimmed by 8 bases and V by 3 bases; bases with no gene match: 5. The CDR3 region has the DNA TGTGCCACCAGTGATAACAGGGGTAGGGGCTACACCTTC. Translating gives CATSDNRGRGYTF.

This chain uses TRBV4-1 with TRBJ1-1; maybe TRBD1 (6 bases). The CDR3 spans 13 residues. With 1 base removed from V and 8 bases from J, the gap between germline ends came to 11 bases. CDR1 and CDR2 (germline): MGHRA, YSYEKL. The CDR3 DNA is TGCGCCAGCAGCCAAGTCTCCGGGACAGAAGCTTTCTTT. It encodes CASSQVSGTEAFF.

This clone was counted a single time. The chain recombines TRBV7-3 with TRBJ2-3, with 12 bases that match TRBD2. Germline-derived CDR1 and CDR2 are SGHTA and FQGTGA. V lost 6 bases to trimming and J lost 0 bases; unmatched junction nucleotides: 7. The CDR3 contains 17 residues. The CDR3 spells CASRSGLAGISTDTQYF. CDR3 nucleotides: TGTGCCAGCAGGTCTGGACTAGCGGGGATTAGCACAGATACGCAGTATTTT. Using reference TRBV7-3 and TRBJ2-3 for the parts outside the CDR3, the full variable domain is GAGVSQTPSNKVTEKGKYVELRCDPISGHTALYWYRQSLGQGPEFLIYFQGTGAADDSGLPNDRFFAVRPEGSVSTLKIQRTERGDSAVYLCASRSGLAGISTDTQYFGPGTRLTVL.

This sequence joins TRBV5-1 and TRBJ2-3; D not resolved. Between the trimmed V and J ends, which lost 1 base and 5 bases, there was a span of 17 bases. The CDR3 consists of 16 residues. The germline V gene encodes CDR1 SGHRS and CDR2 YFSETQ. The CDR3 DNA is TGCGCCAGCAGCTTGTATCTCACTACAAATCGAGATACGCAGTATTTT. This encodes CASSLYLTTNRDTQYF.

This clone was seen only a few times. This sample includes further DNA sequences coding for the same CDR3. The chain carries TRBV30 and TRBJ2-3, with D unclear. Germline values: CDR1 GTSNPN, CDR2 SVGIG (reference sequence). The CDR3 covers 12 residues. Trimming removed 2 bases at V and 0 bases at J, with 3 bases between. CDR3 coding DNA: TGTGCCTGGAGTCTCAGCACAGATACGCAGTATTTT. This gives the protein CAWSLSTDTQYF.

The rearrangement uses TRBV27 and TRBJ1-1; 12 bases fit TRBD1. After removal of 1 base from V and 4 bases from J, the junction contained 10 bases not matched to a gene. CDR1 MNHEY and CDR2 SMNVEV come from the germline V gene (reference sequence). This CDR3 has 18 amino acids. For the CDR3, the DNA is TGTGCCAGCAGTTTATACCCGGGGACAGGGGGCCTTGGCACTGAAGCTTTCTTT. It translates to CASSLYPGTGGLGTEAFF.

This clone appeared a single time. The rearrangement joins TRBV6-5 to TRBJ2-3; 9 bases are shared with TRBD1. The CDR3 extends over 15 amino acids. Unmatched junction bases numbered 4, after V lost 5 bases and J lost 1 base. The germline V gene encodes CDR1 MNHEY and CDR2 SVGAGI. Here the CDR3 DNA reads TGTGCCAGCAGTACTACAGGGGGCCGCACAGATACGCAGTATTTT. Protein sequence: CASSTTGGRTDTQYF.